This T cell receptor beta chain emerged from a study of cytomegalovirus exposure and HLA in healthy donors. Researchers ran the PCR with 60 Vbeta and 13 Jbeta primers. Assay used: immunoSEQ multiplex PCR; TCRdb lists only in-frame clones, some missing. The profile covers under 70,000 clones, with 68% appearing a single time and under 2.5% taken by the ten largest. V shed 1 base, J shed 5 bases, and the junction held 8 bases outside the gene matches. CDR3 length: 15 residues. Per the germline V gene, CDR1 is LGHNA and CDR2 is YSLEER. The chain has TRBV4-3 and TRBJ2-7; 7 nucleotides match TRBD1. Source material: PBMCs. The receptor's source is a woman in her 30s in good health and CMV-seronegative. CDR3 protein: CASSQGTGVAHEQYF. The CDR3 region has the DNA TGCGCCAGCAGCCAAGGAACAGGGGTGGCCCACGAGCAGTACTTC.